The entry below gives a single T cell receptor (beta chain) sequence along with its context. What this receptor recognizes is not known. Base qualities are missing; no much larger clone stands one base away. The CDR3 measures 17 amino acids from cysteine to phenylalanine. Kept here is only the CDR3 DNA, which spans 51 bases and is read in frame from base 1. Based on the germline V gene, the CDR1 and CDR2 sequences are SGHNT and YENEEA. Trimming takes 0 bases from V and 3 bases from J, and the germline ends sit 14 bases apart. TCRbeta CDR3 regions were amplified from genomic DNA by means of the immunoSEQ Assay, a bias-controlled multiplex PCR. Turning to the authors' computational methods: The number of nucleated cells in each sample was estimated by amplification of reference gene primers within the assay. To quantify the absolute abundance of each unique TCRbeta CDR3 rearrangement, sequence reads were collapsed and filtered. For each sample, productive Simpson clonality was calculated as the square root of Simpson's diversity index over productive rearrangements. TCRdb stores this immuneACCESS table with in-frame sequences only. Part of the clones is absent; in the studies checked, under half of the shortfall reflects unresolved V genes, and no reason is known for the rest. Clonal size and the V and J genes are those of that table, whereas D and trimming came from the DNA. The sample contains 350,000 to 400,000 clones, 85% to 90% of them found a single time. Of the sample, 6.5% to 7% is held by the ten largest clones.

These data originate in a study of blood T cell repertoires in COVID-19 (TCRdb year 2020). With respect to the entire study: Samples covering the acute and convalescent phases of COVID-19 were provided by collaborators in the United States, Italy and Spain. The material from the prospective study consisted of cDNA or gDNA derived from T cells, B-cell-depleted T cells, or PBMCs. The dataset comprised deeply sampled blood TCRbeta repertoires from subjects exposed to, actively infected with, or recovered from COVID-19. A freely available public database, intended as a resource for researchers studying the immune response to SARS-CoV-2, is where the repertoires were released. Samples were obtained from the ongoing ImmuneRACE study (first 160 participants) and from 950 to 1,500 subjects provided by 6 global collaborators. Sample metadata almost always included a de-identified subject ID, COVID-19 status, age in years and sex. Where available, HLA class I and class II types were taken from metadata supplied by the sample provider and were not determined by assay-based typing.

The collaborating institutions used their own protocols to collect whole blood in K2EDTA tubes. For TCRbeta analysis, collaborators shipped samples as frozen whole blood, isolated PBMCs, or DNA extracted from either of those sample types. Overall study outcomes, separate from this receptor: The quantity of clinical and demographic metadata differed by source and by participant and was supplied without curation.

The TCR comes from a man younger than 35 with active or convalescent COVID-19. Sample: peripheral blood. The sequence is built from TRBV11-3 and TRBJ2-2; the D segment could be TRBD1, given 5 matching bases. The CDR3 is CASSLDLGVLYTGELFF. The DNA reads TGTGCCAGCAGCTTAGATTTAGGGGTCCTTTACACCGGGGAGCTGTTTTTT.